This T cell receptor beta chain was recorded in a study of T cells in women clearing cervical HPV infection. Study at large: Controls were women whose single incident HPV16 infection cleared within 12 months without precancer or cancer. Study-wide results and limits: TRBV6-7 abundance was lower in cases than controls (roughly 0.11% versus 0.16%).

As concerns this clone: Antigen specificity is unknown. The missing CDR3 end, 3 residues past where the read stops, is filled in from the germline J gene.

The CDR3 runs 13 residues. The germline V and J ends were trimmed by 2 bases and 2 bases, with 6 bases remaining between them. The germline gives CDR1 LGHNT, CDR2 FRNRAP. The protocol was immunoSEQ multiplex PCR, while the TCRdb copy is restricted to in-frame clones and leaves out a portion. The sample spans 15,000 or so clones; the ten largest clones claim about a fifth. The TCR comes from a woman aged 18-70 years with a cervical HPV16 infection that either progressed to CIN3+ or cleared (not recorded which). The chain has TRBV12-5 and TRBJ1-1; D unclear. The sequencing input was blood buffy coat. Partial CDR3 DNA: TGTGCTAGTGGTTTGTCCGTTAACACTGAA. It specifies CASGLSVNTE. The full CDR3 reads CASGLSVNTEAFF.